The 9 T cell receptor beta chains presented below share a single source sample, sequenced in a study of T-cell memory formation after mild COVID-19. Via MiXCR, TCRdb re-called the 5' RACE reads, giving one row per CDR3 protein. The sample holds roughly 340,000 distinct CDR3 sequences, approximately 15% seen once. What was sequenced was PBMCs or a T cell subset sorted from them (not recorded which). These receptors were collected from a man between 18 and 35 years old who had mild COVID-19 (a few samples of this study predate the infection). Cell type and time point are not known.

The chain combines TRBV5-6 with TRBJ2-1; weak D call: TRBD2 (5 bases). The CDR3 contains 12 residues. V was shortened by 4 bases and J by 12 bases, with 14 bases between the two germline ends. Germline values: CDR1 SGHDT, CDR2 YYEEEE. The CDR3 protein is CASSPRGLRQFF. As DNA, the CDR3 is TGTGCCAGCAGCCCTCGAGGGCTAAGGCAGTTCTTC.

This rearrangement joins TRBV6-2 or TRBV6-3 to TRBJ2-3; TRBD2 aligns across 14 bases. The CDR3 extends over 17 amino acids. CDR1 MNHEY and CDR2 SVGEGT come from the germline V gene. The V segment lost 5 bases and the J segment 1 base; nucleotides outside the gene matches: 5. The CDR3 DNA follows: TGTGCCAGCAGTACCGGGACTAGCGGGGGCGGCACAGATACGCAGTATTTT. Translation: CASSTGTSGGGTDTQYF.

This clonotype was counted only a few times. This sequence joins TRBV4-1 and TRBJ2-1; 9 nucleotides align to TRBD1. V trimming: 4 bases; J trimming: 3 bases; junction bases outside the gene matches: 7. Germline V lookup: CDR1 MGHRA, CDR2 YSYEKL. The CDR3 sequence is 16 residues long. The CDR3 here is CASSLAGTGIYNEQFF. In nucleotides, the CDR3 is TGCGCCAGCAGCCTGGCCGGGACAGGGATCTACAATGAGCAGTTCTTC.

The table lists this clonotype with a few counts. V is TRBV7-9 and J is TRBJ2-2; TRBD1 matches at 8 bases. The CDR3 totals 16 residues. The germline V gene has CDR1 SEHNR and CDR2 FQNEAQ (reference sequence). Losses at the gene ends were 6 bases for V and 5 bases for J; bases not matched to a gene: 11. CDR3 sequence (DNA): TGTGCCAGCAGGACCGGCGACAGGGGTTGGACCGGGGAGCTGTTTTTT. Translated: CASRTGDRGWTGELFF.

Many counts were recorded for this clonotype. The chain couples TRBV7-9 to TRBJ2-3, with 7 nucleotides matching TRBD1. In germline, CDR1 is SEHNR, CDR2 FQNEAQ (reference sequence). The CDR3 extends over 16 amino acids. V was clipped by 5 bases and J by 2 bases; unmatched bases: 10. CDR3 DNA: TGTGCCAGCAGCCCCCCTGTCGACAGGGCCACAGATACGCAGTATTTT. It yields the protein CASSPPVDRATDTQYF.

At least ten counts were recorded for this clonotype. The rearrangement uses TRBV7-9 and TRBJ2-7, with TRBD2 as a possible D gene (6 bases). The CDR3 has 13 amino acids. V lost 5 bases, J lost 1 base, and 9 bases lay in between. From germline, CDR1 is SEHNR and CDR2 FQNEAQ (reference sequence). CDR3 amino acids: CASSRGTSYEQYF. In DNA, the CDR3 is TGTGCCAGCAGCCGTGGGACTTCCTACGAGCAGTACTTC.

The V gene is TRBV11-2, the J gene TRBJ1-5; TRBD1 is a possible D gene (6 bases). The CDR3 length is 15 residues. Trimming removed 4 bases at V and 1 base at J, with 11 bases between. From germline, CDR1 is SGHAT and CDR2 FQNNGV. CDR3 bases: TGTGCCAGCAGCTGGGGGGGCGCGAGCAATCAGCCCCAGCATTTT. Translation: CASSWGGASNQPQHF. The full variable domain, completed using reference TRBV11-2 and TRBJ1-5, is EAGVAQSPRYKIIEKRQSVAFWCNPISGHATLYWYQQILGQGPKLLIQFQNNGVVDDSQLPKDRFSAERLKGVDSTLKIQPAKLEDSAVYLCASSWGGASNQPQHFGDGTRLSIL.

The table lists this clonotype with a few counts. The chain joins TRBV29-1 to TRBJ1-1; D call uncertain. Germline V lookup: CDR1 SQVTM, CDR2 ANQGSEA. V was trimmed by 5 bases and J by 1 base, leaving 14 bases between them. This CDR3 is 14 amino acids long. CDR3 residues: CSVLEWTSNTEAFF. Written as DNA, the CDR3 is TGCAGCGTTCTCGAATGGACGTCGAACACTGAAGCTTTCTTT. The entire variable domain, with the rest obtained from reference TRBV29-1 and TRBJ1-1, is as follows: SAVISQKPSRDICQRGTSLTIQCQVDSQVTMMFWYRQQPGQSLTLIATANQGSEATYESGFVIDKFPISRPNLTFSTLTVSNMSPEDSSIYLCSVLEWTSNTEAFFGQGTRLTVV.

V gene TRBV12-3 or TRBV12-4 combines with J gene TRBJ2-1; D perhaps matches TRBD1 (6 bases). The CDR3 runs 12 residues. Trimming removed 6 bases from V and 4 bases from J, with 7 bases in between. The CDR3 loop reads CASRDRYNEQFF. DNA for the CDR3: TGTGCCAGCAGGGACAGATACAATGAGCAGTTCTTC.